The 14 T cell receptor beta chains listed next were all sequenced from one sample in a study of T-cell memory formation after mild COVID-19. TCRdb re-derived calls from the 5' RACE reads in MiXCR, one entry per CDR3 protein. The sample records 350,000 to 400,000 distinct CDR3 sequences, under 25% being singletons. Sequenced material: PBMCs or a T cell subset sorted from them (not recorded which). These receptors originate from an adult woman who had mild COVID-19 (a few samples of this study predate the infection). Cell type and time point are not known.

This clonotype appeared a single time. The chain combines TRBV3-1 with TRBJ2-1, with 9 positions matching TRBD1. The V segment lost 0 bases and the J segment 9 bases; nucleotides outside the gene matches: 3. CDR1 and CDR2 (germline): LGHDT, YNNKEL (reference sequence). CDR3 size: 14 residues. CDR3 sequence: CASSQDWGQGEQFF. In nucleotides, the CDR3 is TGTGCCAGCAGCCAAGATTGGGGACAGGGTGAGCAGTTCTTC.

The chain couples TRBV3-1 to TRBJ2-5, with D perhaps TRBD1 (5 bases). The CDR3 sequence is 14 residues long. The germline V gene encodes CDR1 LGHDT and CDR2 YNNKEL (reference sequence). The V end lost 4 bases, the J end lost 2 bases, and 11 bases lay between the germline ends. The DNA of the CDR3 is TGTGCCAGCAGCCCTCGACAGATACAAGAGACCCAGTACTTC. Translation: CASSPRQIQETQYF.

The chain couples TRBV18 to TRBJ2-1; maybe TRBD1 (5 bases). The germline V and J ends were trimmed by 0 bases and 10 bases, with 7 bases remaining between them. CDR1 and CDR2 (germline): KGHSH, LQKENI. This CDR3 region has 12 residues. The CDR3 nucleotides are TGTGCCAGCTCACCACCGGCAGGGGAGCAGTTCTTC. It is translated as CASSPPAGEQFF.

This clonotype was found a few times. The chain carries TRBV5-1 and TRBJ2-7; 8 nucleotides align to TRBD1. In germline, CDR1 is SGHRS, CDR2 YFSETQ. After removal of 4 bases from V and 4 bases from J, the junction contained 7 bases not matched to a gene. This CDR3 has 14 residues. The CDR3 bases are TGCGCCAGCAGCGACCGGGACAGGCCATACGAGCAGTACTTC. It translates to CASSDRDRPYEQYF.

This clonotype was observed a few times. The chain has TRBV25-1 and TRBJ1-1; tentative D call: TRBD1 (6 bases). Per the germline V gene, CDR1 is MGHDK and CDR2 is SYGVNS. The CDR3 runs to 14 residues. The V end lost 1 base, the J end lost 4 bases, and 10 bases lay between the germline ends. For the CDR3, the DNA is TGTGCCAGCAGTGAATGGGGGGCCATCACTGAAGCTTTCTTT. Protein: CASSEWGAITEAFF. The full variable domain, completed using reference TRBV25-1 and TRBJ1-1, is EADIYQTPRYLVIGTGKKITLECSQTMGHDKMYWYQQDPGMELHLIHYSYGVNSTEKGDLSSESTVSRIRTEHFPLTLESARPSHTSQYLCASSEWGAITEAFFGQGTRLTVV.

Only a few counts were recorded for this clonotype. This chain links TRBV11-2 with TRBJ2-5, with 7 bases lining up with TRBD1. The CDR3 extends over 15 amino acids. Germline V CDR1 and CDR2: SGHAT, FQNNGV. Trimming removed 6 bases from V and 3 bases from J; junction bases left unmatched: 10. The CDR3 is CASRGEGQGEETQYF. In DNA, the CDR3 is TGTGCCAGCAGGGGTGAAGGGCAGGGGGAAGAGACCCAGTACTTC.

The chain couples TRBV5-1 to TRBJ2-3; D is unclear. V lost 0 bases, J lost 0 bases, and 14 bases lay in between. This CDR3 is built from 17 residues. Looked up from germline, CDR1 is SGHRS and CDR2 is YFSETQ. The DNA of the CDR3 is TGCGCCAGCAGCTTGGGAGACGGGTACCCTAGCACAGATACGCAGTATTTT. This encodes CASSLGDGYPSTDTQYF.

The rearrangement joins TRBV6-5 to TRBJ2-5; no definite D call. There are 13 residues in the CDR3. Germline V CDR1 and CDR2: MNHEY, SVGAGI. With 5 bases removed from V and 7 bases from J, the gap between germline ends came to 14 bases. The CDR3 DNA reads TGTGCCAGCAGTCAGTTCCTAATGGGGACCCAGTACTTC. Translation: CASSQFLMGTQYF.

The chain links TRBV27 to TRBJ2-2; D call uncertain. CDR1 and CDR2 (germline): MNHEY, SMNVEV (reference sequence). The CDR3 is 13 residues long. The V gene lost 7 bases and the J gene lost 5 bases, with 11 bases spanning the gap. CDR3 sequence reads: CASTSIGTGELFF. CDR3 DNA sequence: TGTGCCAGCACCTCCATCGGGACCGGGGAGCTGTTTTTT.

This sequence joins TRBV4-1 and TRBJ2-1, with 8 bases identical to TRBD2. The CDR3 totals 18 residues. J gave up 1 base and V 3 bases, and 11 bases lay outside the gene matches. CDR1 MGHRA and CDR2 YSYEKL come from the germline V gene. CDR3: CASSHKLERGRSYNEQFF. As DNA, the CDR3 is TGCGCCAGCAGCCACAAACTAGAGCGGGGGCGATCCTACAATGAGCAGTTCTTC.

This clonotype was seen more than once but under ten times. The chain carries TRBV30 and TRBJ1-2; D is ambiguous. Deletions cut 1 base from V and 6 bases from J, with 15 bases between. Germline values: CDR1 GTSNPN, CDR2 SVGIG (reference sequence). This CDR3 region has 14 residues. CDR3 sequence (DNA): TGTGCCTGGAGTGCTCTCACGGTCGACGATGGCTACACCTTC. Its protein is CAWSALTVDDGYTF.

The chain links TRBV27 to TRBJ1-4; perhaps TRBD1 as D (5 bases). Germline V lookup: CDR1 MNHEY, CDR2 SMNVEV (reference sequence). Trimming stripped 4 bases from V and 4 bases from J, with 7 bases between. CDR3 size: 13 residues. The DNA of the CDR3 is TGTGCCAGCAGTTCGGGACTTAATGAAAAACTGTTTTTT. This codes for CASSSGLNEKLFF.

The rearrangement joins TRBV2 to TRBJ2-5; D is tentatively TRBD1 or TRBD2 (5 bases each). Between the trimmed V and J ends, which lost 5 bases and 5 bases, there was a span of 15 bases. The CDR3 covers 14 residues. The germline V gene encodes CDR1 SNHLY and CDR2 FYNNEI. CDR3 in amino acids: CASSRGPELETQYF. CDR3 nucleotides: TGTGCCAGCAGTCGGGGCCCGGAGTTGGAGACCCAGTACTTC. The full variable domain, completed using reference TRBV2 and TRBJ2-5, is EPEVTQTPSHQVTQMGQEVILRCVPISNHLYFYWYRQILGQKVEFLVSFYNNEISEKSEIFDDQFSVERPDGSNFTLKIRSTKLEDSAMYFCASSRGPELETQYFGPGTRLLVL.

The chain links TRBV3-1 to TRBJ2-5; D possibly corresponds to TRBD2 (6 bases). Trimming shortened V by 0 bases and J by 1 base, and 12 bases separated the two germline ends. The germline V gene has CDR1 LGHDT and CDR2 YNNKEL (reference sequence). This CDR3 region has 16 residues. CDR3 region: CASSQDPGVSQETQYF. DNA for the CDR3: TGTGCCAGCAGCCAAGACCCGGGAGTCTCCCAAGAGACCCAGTACTTC.